This TCR beta chain was recovered during a study of cytotoxic CD8 clonotypes in ibrutinib-treated CLL. The study's findings and limits: Clonality climbed at ibrutinib response, then dropped toward baseline at progression. Once treatment began, public clonotypes, which were uncommon, contracted or stayed stable.

The germline V gene has CDR1 LNHNV and CDR2 YYDKDF (reference sequence). The CDR3 loop spans 13 amino acids. Trimming stripped 4 bases from V and 2 bases from J, with 9 bases between. Repertoires were generated with immunoSEQ multiplex PCR, while TCRdb's copy carries only in-frame clones and drops some. The table shows over 65,000 clones, with roughly 77% occurring only once. This clone was seen more than once but under ten times. Its target is not known. The rearrangement joins TRBV15 to TRBJ2-7; the D gene is possibly TRBD1 (5 bases). This receptor was taken from a human donor with chronic lymphocytic leukemia. This material consisted of PBMCs, taken after 12 months of ibrutinib treatment. The CDR3 protein is CATSKDRTYEQYF. The DNA of the CDR3 is TGTGCCACCAGCAAAGACAGAACCTACGAGCAGTACTTC.